These 12 T cell receptor beta chains were sequenced from one sample in a study of CD8 T cells in Susac syndrome. The RNA, about 0.5 to 1 ug, was put through reverse transcription using random hexamers. MiXCR, applied by TCRdb to the immunoSEQ multiplex PCR reads, yields one record per CDR3 protein. Of roughly 180,000 distinct CDR3 sequences listed, around 96% are singletons. Material: CD4+ T cells from PBMCs. The receptors shown here come from a human donor in good health.

A single count supports this clonotype. The rearrangement uses TRBV12-3 or TRBV12-4 and TRBJ2-3; no definite D call. The CDR3 length is 13 residues. The ends were cut back, 0 bases at V and 6 bases at J, with 7 bases in the middle. The CDR3 protein is CASSLAGSDTQYF. CDR3 DNA: TGTGCCAGCAGTTTAGCCGGGTCGGATACGCAGTATTTT.

The chain links TRBV9 to TRBJ2-5; the D is unclear. Trimming cost V 0 bases and J 4 bases, with 7 bases left between them. The germline CDR1 and CDR2 sequences are SGDLS and YYNGEE. The CDR3 has 13 residues. This CDR3 is CASSVGFLETQYF. The DNA for the CDR3 is TGTGCCAGCAGCGTAGGCTTTTTAGAGACCCAGTACTTC.

The V and J genes are TRBV4-2 and TRBJ2-7, with D perhaps matching TRBD1 or TRBD2 (5 bases each). CDR3 length equals 11 residues. V was cut by 5 bases and J by 6 bases, with 8 bases left in between. Germline V gene lookup returns CDR1 LGHNA and CDR2 YNFKEQ. CDR3 nucleotides: TGTGCCAGCAGCACAGGAGGCGAGCAGTACTTC. Translated, it gives CASSTGGEQYF.

The chain joins TRBV12-3 or TRBV12-4 to TRBJ2-1; D may be TRBD1 or TRBD2 (5 bases each). Trimming took 2 bases from V and 0 from J, leaving 11 bases between them. The CDR3 has 16 residues. Here the CDR3 reads CASSLPRGASYNEQFF. CDR3 nucleotide sequence: TGTGCCAGCAGTTTACCCAGAGGGGCCTCCTACAATGAGCAGTTCTTC.

The chain links TRBV5-6 to TRBJ1-2; D uncertain. Looked up from germline, CDR1 is SGHDT and CDR2 is YYEEEE. The CDR3 covers 14 residues. Deletions cut 3 bases from V and 4 bases from J, with 13 bases between. Written as DNA, the CDR3 is TGTGCCAGCAGCTCGGAGGCCAGAAGCTATGGCTACACCTTC. Translation: CASSSEARSYGYTF.

The chain recombines TRBV5-1 with TRBJ2-7; 8 bases agree with TRBD2. Germline V gene sequence: CDR1 SGHRS, CDR2 YFSETQ. The CDR3 runs 13 residues. V lost 4 bases and J lost 5; bases outside the gene matches: 5. CDR3 nucleotide sequence: TGCGCCAGCAGCCCGGGAGGGCACGACGAGCAGTACTTC. Translating it yields CASSPGGHDEQYF.

The rearrangement uses TRBV4-3 and TRBJ2-3; D uncertain. Germline V CDR1 and CDR2: LGHNA, YSLEER. V gave up 0 bases and J gave up 6 bases, with 10 bases separating them. This CDR3 spans 14 amino acids. The CDR3: CASSQDFGSDTQYF. The DNA of the CDR3 is TGCGCCAGCAGCCAAGATTTCGGGTCCGATACGCAGTATTTT.

This rearrangement joins TRBV2 to TRBJ2-7; either TRBD1 or TRBD2 may fit D (5 bases each). Germline CDR1 is SNHLY and CDR2 is FYNNEI. The CDR3 is made up of 13 amino acids. V lost 8 bases, J lost 2 bases, and 13 bases lay in between. The CDR3 here is CASVRDGTYEQYF. CDR3 bases: TGTGCCAGCGTCCGGGACGGGACCTACGAGCAGTACTTC. The full variable domain, completed using reference TRBV2 and TRBJ2-7, is EPEVTQTPSHQVTQMGQEVILRCVPISNHLYFYWYRQILGQKVEFLVSFYNNEISEKSEIFDDQFSVERPDGSNFTLKIRSTKLEDSAMYFCASVRDGTYEQYFGPGTRLTVT.

The rearrangement links TRBV30 to TRBJ1-6, with TRBD1 matching over 10 bases. The germline CDR1 and CDR2 sequences are GTSNPN and SVGIG (reference sequence). This CDR3 contains 15 residues. V was clipped by 2 bases and J by 14 bases; unmatched bases: 12. Here the CDR3 reads CAWSMKTGGMASLHF. The CDR3 region has the DNA TGTGCCTGGAGTATGAAGACAGGGGGCATGGCGTCCCTCCACTTT.

This sequence joins TRBV5-1 and TRBJ2-1; D might be TRBD2 (6 bases). Trimming took 0 bases from V and 7 from J, leaving 11 bases between them. Germline CDR1 is SGHRS and CDR2 is YFSETQ. The CDR3 extends over 14 amino acids. The CDR3 DNA is TGCGCCAGCAGCTTGGCCGGGACTTGGAATGAGCAGTTCTTC. Residues: CASSLAGTWNEQFF.

V and J are TRBV7-2 and TRBJ2-5, with D hard to call. The CDR3 sequence is 15 residues long. Germline V gene data show CDR1 as SGHTA and CDR2 as FQGNSA. V was cut by 0 bases and J by 5 bases, with 13 bases left in between. The CDR3 spells CASSLAKGLSETQYF. CDR3 nucleotide sequence: TGTGCCAGCAGCTTAGCTAAGGGTTTGAGTGAGACCCAGTACTTC.

This rearrangement joins TRBV29-1 to TRBJ1-1; a weak D match, TRBD1 (5 bases). Germline loops: CDR1 SQVTM, CDR2 ANQGSEA. CDR3 size: 15 residues. V was shortened by 4 bases and J by 5 bases, with 20 bases between the two germline ends. The CDR3 region is CSVGSVGAVGTEAFF. The CDR3 DNA reads as TGCAGCGTTGGGAGTGTTGGGGCGGTGGGGACTGAAGCTTTCTTT.